The sample holds a few counts of the clone carrying this TCR beta chain. Its antigen is unidentified. The data originate from a study of T-cell memory formation after mild COVID-19. Whole-study findings and limits: Clonal second-wave expansions that peaked on day 37 had unconfirmed SARS-CoV-2 specificity.

This CDR3 is built from 15 residues. Germline values: CDR1 SGHTA, CDR2 FQGNSA. Trimming took 1 base from V and 2 from J; bases not matched to a gene: 3. 5'RACE primed from the constant segment yielded TCR alpha and TCR beta cDNA libraries bearing sample barcodes and UMIs. TCRdb independently ran MiXCR on the 5' RACE reads; one entry per CDR3 protein. The sample has 300,000 to 400,000 distinct CDR3 sequences, 15% to 20% seen once; the top ten hold about a fifth. The TCR sequence derives from a man younger than 30 who had mild COVID-19 (a few samples of this study predate the infection). Cell type and time point are not known. The chain uses TRBV7-2 and TRBJ1-2, with 8 bases lining up with TRBD1. Sequencing input: PBMCs or a T cell subset sorted from them (not recorded which). The CDR3 nucleotides read TGTGCCAGCAGCTTAGGTCAGGGGGCCAACTATGGCTACACCTTC. Protein product: CASSLGQGANYGYTF.